Listed below are T cell receptor beta chains from one sample, sequenced in a study of blood T cell repertoires in COVID-19. The repertoire was sequenced with immunoSEQ multiplex PCR; TCRdb's copy has only in-frame clones and lacks some. The profile covers fewer than 100,000 clones, with over 70% appearing a single time and over 8.5% taken by the ten largest. Sequenced sample: peripheral blood. The receptor set was obtained from a man aged 50 to 59 with acute or convalescent COVID-19. CDR3s include the opening cysteine and the closing phenylalanine or tryptophan. The order of the fields is D gene, V gene, CDR3 protein. A D gene is named only where the DNA matches it firmly.

NA	TRBV6-5	CASSYSGGGGTEAFF
TRBD1	TRBV27	CASSFGGQNYGYTF
TRBD1	TRBV9	CASSVGRTGAGELFF
TRBD2	TRBV7-7	CASSSGGLGTDTQYF
NA	TRBV6-2/TRBV6-3	CASSYSRQGRMTGNTIYF
NA	TRBV5-1	CASSLGGLNTEAFF
TRBD2	TRBV2	CASSGREGNTDTQYF
TRBD2	TRBV11-1	CASSSASGVTTGELFF
TRBD2	TRBV4-2	CASSHYGRVAGGPQETQYF
TRBD1	TRBV4-3	CASSQAGQGFEAFF
TRBD1	TRBV5-1	CASSSVPGQGWNTEAFF
NA	TRBV7-9	CASSLEVGSNYGYTF
NA	TRBV11-2	CASSLDGTEQFF
NA	TRBV28	CASSRPGGAGNTIYF
NA	TRBV7-2	CARGGGGANYGYTF
TRBD1	TRBV5-1	CASRRDREYEQYF
NA	TRBV5-1	CASSGGSVGGYGYTF
NA	TRBV28	CASSSTDSEKLFF
NA	TRBV6-2/TRBV6-3	CASSSRDTRGFGFSTEAFF
NA	TRBV10-3	CAINESMGAYEQYF
NA	TRBV7-9	CASSPRSMNTEAFF
TRBD2	TRBV27	CASSSGLAIYNEQFF
TRBD1	TRBV19	CASRTDRDKQPQHF
NA	TRBV18	CASSPPDGLSSYEQYF
NA	TRBV20-1	CSASGAPVNTEAFF
NA	TRBV29-1	CSCRGDGNQPQHF
NA	TRBV9	CASSLSPGVQYEQYF
TRBD1	TRBV10-3	CAISSQTGYGYTEAFF
NA	TRBV27	CASSLSAGTEAFF
TRBD1	TRBV6-2/TRBV6-3	CASSRPGQGQETQYF
TRBD2	TRBV19	CASKPRGDTGELFF
NA	TRBV9	CASSAEVRNTEAFF
NA	TRBV7-2	CASSLRIASGEGGYTF
NA	TRBV27	CASSFGQLTDTQYF
NA	TRBV9	CASSLTGRGANVLTF
NA	TRBV11-2	CASSPTLVRQPQHF
TRBD1	TRBV5-1	CASSFPGQGGDEQFF
NA	TRBV24-1	CATSDPTTPAQFF
NA	TRBV7-3	CASSNLAQGFDEQYF
TRBD1	TRBV14	CASSQRDRVSETQYF
NA	TRBV15	CATSRRTDSSGNTIYF
NA	TRBV3-1/TRBV3-2	CASSMRGLYNEQFF
NA	TRBV10-1	CASSESIRSGYTF
TRBD1	TRBV7-9	CASSPTGGADEAFF
TRBD1	TRBV24-1	CATSDPRTGGYSNTGELFF
NA	TRBV10-1	CASSEGSTRVKQYF
TRBD1	TRBV10-3	CAIRGTGDGYTF
TRBD2	TRBV6-6	CASNHGRALTDTQYF
NA	TRBV28	CASSLPDSRNSPLHF
NA	TRBV28	CASSSIQETQYF
TRBD1	TRBV4-1	CASSQRGSGQGDSGNTIYF
TRBD2	TRBV4-3	CASSQVAGGGYEQYF
NA	TRBV7-2	CASSSTEFVYEQYF
NA	TRBV6-5	CASKEETEAFF
NA	TRBV28	CASSPGGLNQPQHF
TRBD2	TRBV23-1	CASSQFGALPGGAIPLAKNIQYF
NA	TRBV9	CASSVAGGYNSPLHF
TRBD2	TRBV7-2	CASGTSGGTYNEQFF
TRBD1	TRBV5-4	CASSRDRINIQYF